The clone carrying this T cell receptor (beta chain) was recorded at least ten times. What it recognizes is unknown. This sample stems from a study of response to subunit inactivated influenza vaccine. Study results and limitations: The authors proposed limited new T cell recruitment per seasonal influenza vaccination.

Trimming took 0 bases from V and 9 from J, leaving 9 bases between them. Per the germline V gene, CDR1 is SGHAT and CDR2 is FQNNGV. The CDR3 consists of 14 residues. TCRdb re-called the RT-PCR reads through MiXCR, storing one row per CDR3 protein. The table lists 500,000 to 600,000 distinct CDR3 sequences, 16% of them singletons, with roughly 3% in the top ten. This rearrangement joins TRBV11-2 to TRBJ1-6, with D perhaps matching TRBD1 (5 bases). Source: CD4+ T cells sorted from PBMCs, taken 23 months after vaccination. This receptor was taken from a man aged 50 to 75 who received an inactivated influenza vaccine. CDR3 protein: CASSLEGGISPLHF. The CDR3 nucleotides are TGTGCCAGCAGCTTAGAGGGGGGGATTTCACCCCTCCACTTT.